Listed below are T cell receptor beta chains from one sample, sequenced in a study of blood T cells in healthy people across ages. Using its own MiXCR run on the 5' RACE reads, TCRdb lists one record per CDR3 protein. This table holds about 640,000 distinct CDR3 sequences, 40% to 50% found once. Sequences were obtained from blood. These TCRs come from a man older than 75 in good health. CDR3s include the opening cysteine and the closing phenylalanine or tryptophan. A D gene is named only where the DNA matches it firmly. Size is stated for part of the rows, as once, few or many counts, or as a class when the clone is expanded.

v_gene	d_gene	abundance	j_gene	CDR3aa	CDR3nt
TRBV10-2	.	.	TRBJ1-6	CASSEFWDSPLHF	TGCGCCAGCAGTGAGTTTTGGGATTCACCCCTCCACTTT
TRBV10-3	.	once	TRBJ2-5	CAISERGDLGEAQYF	TGTGCCATCAGTGAAAGAGGGGACCTAGGGGAGGCCCAGTACTTC
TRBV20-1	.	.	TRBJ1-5	CSARKGYPNQPQHF	TGCAGTGCTAGAAAGGGGTATCCCAATCAGCCCCAGCATTTT
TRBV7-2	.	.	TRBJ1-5	CASSSQGGNQPQHF	TGTGCCAGCAGCTCGCAGGGAGGCAATCAGCCCCAGCATTTT
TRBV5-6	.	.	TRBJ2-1	CASSLGRGTKQFF	TGTGCCAGCAGCTTGGGAAGGGGAACTAAGCAGTTCTTC
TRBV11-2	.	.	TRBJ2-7	CATVGTLEQYF	TGTGCCACTGTTGGGACACTCGAGCAGTACTTC
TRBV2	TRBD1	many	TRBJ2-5	CASSVTGFQETQYF	TGTGCCAGCAGTGTGACAGGGTTCCAAGAGACCCAGTACTTC
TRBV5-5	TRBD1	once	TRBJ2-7	CASSLTRQGASEQYF	TGTGCCAGCAGCTTGACCCGACAGGGGGCGTCCGAGCAGTACTTC
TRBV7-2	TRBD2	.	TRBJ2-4	CASSFGGGLGKNIQYF	TGTGCCAGCAGCTTCGGGGGGGGGTTAGGCAAAAACATTCAGTACTTC
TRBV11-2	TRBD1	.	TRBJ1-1	CASSPGQGADTEAFF	TGTGCCAGCAGCCCTGGACAGGGGGCTGACACTGAAGCTTTCTTT
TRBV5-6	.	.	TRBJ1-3	CASGGLGLKSGNTIYF	TGTGCCAGCGGGGGGCTCGGACTGAAATCTGGAAACACCATATATTTT
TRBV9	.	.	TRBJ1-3	CASSDVDIPTTIYF	TGTGCCAGCAGCGACGTCGACATCCCGACTACCATATATTTT
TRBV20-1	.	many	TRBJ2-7	CSAPRERTSYEQYF	TGCAGTGCCCCCAGGGAGCGGACCAGCTACGAGCAGTACTTC
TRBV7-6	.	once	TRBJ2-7	CASSPGLNYEQYF	TGTGCCAGCAGCCCGGGACTCAACTACGAGCAGTACTTC
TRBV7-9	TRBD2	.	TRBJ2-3	CASSLVAGGAGTDTQYF	TGTGCCAGCAGCTTAGTGGCCGGGGGGGCCGGAACAGATACGCAGTATTTT
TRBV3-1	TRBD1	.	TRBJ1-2	CASSQVGTGGYGYTF	TGTGCCAGCAGCCAAGTCGGGACAGGGGGCTATGGCTACACCTTC
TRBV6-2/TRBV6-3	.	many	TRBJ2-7	CASTYDRDFYEQYF	TGTGCCAGCACCTACGATAGAGACTTCTACGAGCAGTACTTC
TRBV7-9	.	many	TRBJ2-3	CASSLDRRGTDTQYF	TGTGCCAGCAGCTTAGACCGACGGGGAACAGATACGCAGTATTTT
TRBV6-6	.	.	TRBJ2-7	CASSYGGQGHEQYF	TGTGCCAGCAGTTACGGTGGTCAGGGCCACGAGCAGTACTTC
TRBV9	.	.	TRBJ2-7	CASSVHGTLGATYEQYF	TGTGCCAGCAGCGTACATGGAACGCTGGGTGCTACCTACGAGCAGTACTTC
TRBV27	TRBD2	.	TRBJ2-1	CASSSRTSAYSEQFF	TGTGCCAGCAGTTCACGGACTAGCGCATACAGTGAGCAGTTCTTC
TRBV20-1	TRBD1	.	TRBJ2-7	CSALMTSTQGVQYF	TGCAGTGCCCTCATGACTTCTACACAGGGGGTGCAGTACTTC
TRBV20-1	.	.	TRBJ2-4	CSEGSTAKNIQYF	TGCAGTGAAGGGAGTACAGCCAAAAACATTCAGTACTTC
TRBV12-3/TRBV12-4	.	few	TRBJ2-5	CASSLVMAGTQYF	TGTGCCAGCAGTTTAGTCATGGCTGGGACCCAGTACTTC
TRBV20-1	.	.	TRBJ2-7	CSARTLDSPRSSYEQYF	TGCAGTGCTAGAACCCTGGACAGCCCCAGGAGCTCCTACGAGCAGTACTTC
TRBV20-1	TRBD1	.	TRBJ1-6	CSASGGTGNSPLHF	TGCAGTGCTAGCGGCGGGACAGGGAATTCACCCCTCCACTTT
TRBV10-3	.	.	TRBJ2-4	CAISAGLEGNIQYF	TGTGCCATCAGTGCAGGGCTAGAAGGGAACATTCAGTACTTC
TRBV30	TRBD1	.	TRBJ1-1	CAWGRPGQGSFF	TGTGCCTGGGGCCGACCGGGACAGGGTTCTTTCTTT
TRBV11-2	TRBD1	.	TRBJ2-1	CASSLAGTGNNEQFF	TGTGCCAGCAGCTTGGCGGGGACAGGGAACAATGAGCAGTTCTTC
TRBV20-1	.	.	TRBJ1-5	CSARDRRGGEQPQHF	TGCAGTGCTAGAGATCGGCGGGGGGGCGAGCAGCCCCAGCATTTT
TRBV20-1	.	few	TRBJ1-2	CSARENRADYGYTF	TGCAGTGCTAGGGAGAACAGGGCGGACTATGGCTACACCTTC
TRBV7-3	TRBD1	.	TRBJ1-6	CASSQTGQLRNSPLHF	TGTGCCAGCAGTCAGACAGGGCAATTGAGGAATTCACCCCTCCACTTT
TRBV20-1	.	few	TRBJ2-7	CSAYIRGHEQYF	TGCAGTGCCTACATCAGGGGCCACGAGCAGTACTTC
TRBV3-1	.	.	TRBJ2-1	CASSQGGRRNEQFF	TGTGCCAGCAGCCAAGGGGGGAGACGCAATGAGCAGTTCTTC
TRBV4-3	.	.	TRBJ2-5	CASSQLGGYNEQHF	TGCGCCAGCAGCCAACTGGGGGGATACAATGAGCAGCACTTC
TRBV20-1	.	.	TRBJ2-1	CSASPRRSSYNEQFF	TGCAGTGCTAGTCCTCGGCGAAGCTCCTACAATGAGCAGTTCTTC
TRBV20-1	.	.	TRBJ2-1	CSARHGQGIIAYEQFF	TGCAGTGCTAGACACGGTCAGGGTATAATCGCCTACGAGCAGTTCTTC
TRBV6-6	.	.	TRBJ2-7	CASKTPPREQYF	TGTGCCAGCAAAACGCCCCCCCGCGAGCAGTACTTC
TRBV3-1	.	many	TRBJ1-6	CASSQKFSPLHF	TGTGCCAGCAGCCAAAAGTTTTCACCCCTCCACTTT
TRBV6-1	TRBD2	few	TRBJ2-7	CASKFGLAGPYEQYF	TGTGCCAGCAAGTTCGGACTAGCGGGTCCCTACGAGCAGTACTTC
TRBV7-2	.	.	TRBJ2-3	CASSLVDRQYF	TGTGCCAGCAGCTTGGTGGACAGGCAGTATTTT
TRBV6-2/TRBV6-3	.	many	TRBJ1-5	CASSYSREVRQPQHF	TGTGCCAGCAGTTACTCGAGGGAGGTCCGTCAGCCCCAGCATTTT
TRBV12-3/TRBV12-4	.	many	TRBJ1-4	CASSFQSSDNEKLFF	TGTGCCAGCAGTTTCCAGTCGTCAGATAATGAAAAACTGTTTTTT
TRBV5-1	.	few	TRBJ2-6	CASTLGTSGTNVLTF	TGCGCCAGCACTCTGGGGACCTCTGGGACCAACGTCCTGACTTTC
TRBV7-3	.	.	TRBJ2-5	CASSLTRLPGETQYF	TGTGCCAGCAGCTTAACGAGGCTCCCAGGGGAGACCCAGTACTTC
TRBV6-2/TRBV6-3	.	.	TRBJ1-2	CASSYGQGTNGYIF	TGTGCCAGCAGTTACGGGCAGGGGACGAATGGCTACATCTTC
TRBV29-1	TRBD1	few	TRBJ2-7	CSATTGLSSEQYF	TGCAGCGCCACGACAGGGCTCTCTAGCGAGCAGTACTTC
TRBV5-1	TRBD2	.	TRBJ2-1	CASSLDTSGDNEQFF	TGCGCCAGCAGCTTGGATACTAGCGGGGATAATGAGCAGTTCTTC